This TCR beta chain was sequenced for a study of beta chain features in type 1 diabetes. V was shortened by 0 bases and J by 3 bases, with 14 bases between the two germline ends. CDR1 is MNHEY, CDR2 SVGAGI, per germline. The CDR3 sequence is 16 residues long. This clone was observed a handful of times. Isolated RNA was reverse transcribed in full, so expressed TCRB transcripts were sequenced. Profiling relied on immunoSEQ multiplex PCR, and the TCRdb table lists in-frame clones only, not all of them. Of about 340,000 clones listed, approximately 8% are singletons. The origin of this receptor is a woman aged 18-29 years in good health. Specimen: central memory CD4+ T cells from blood. The V gene is TRBV6-5, the J gene TRBJ2-5; possible D gene TRBD2, 6 bases. This CDR3 is CASSYSWTTKKETQYF. The CDR3 nucleotides are TGTGCCAGCAGTTACTCCTGGACTACCAAAAAAGAGACCCAGTACTTC.